This T cell receptor (beta chain) was identified during a study of blood T cell repertoires in COVID-19. Across the whole study: The United States, Italy and Spain supplied acute and convalescent COVID-19 samples. PBMCs, B-cell-depleted T cells, or T cells were the source of the cDNA or gDNA that made up the material.

As originally analysed: Amplification of reference gene primers was used by the study to estimate nucleated cell counts. The repertoire was sequenced with immunoSEQ multiplex PCR; TCRdb's copy has only in-frame clones and lacks some. Clonal size and the V and J genes are those of that table, whereas D and trimming came from the DNA. In the table there are around 100,000 clones, around four fifths of which are singletons. This CDR3 contains 15 residues. Trimming removed 3 bases at V and 0 bases at J, with 10 bases between. Per germline, CDR1 KGHSH and CDR2 LQKENI. Sequenced: peripheral blood. The sequence derives from a man aged 40-50 years with active or convalescent COVID-19. V is TRBV18 and J is TRBJ2-3; D uncertain. CDR3: CASSPWASSTDTQYF. As DNA, the CDR3 is TGTGCCAGCTCACCTTGGGCCTCTAGCACAGATACGCAGTATTTT.